This T cell receptor beta chain was sequenced for a study of cytotoxic CD8 clonotypes in ibrutinib-treated CLL (dated by TCRdb to the early 2020s). Regarding the complete study: The cohort was composed of ten to eleven relapsed/refractory and roughly 16 treatment-naive patients; IGHV unmutated status was identified in some 17 patients. Responses were partial in roughly 24 patients and complete in 2; after median about 70 months follow-up, about 14 stayed in remission and some twelve progressed. Response samples were taken after a median of approximately eleven months on treatment, ranging from 6 to 36 months. On average, each sample yielded roughly 250,000 productive templates and 94,082 productive rearrangements. Longitudinal samples were available for about 30% of the roughly 90 trial participants. Cryopreserved peripheral blood mononuclear cells were obtained before treatment, at response, and at either sustained remission or disease progression. Patients were still on ibrutinib when every remission and progressive disease sample was collected. Overall results and qualifications from the work: Clonality rose at ibrutinib response, remained stable during sustained remission, and dropped back toward baseline at progression. Baseline clonality exceeded that of age-matched healthy donors and correlated strongly with circulating CD8+ T-cell counts. Public clonotypes were rare and either contracted or stayed stable during treatment, and the rise in clonality at ibrutinib response reflected the expansion of private clonotypes. Sustained-remission and progressing patients did not have matched sampling times, and lymph node repertoires were not examined.

A MiSeq instrument was used for deep resolution sequencing, which targeted depths ranging from 1 in 1 million up to 1 in 200,000 T cells, with coverage averaging 10x for each clonotype. The immunoSEQ hsTCRB Kit was used to generate the TCR beta libraries. In the original analysis: Data were analyzed with ImmunoSEQ Data Assistant and ImmunoSEQ Analyzer, with V, D and J genes assigned per IMGT definitions. Clonality, with values ranging from 0 to 1, was calculated as one minus the normalized Shannon entropy of productive rearrangement frequencies. Only overrepresented clonotypes making up at least 0.05% of each patient's repertoire were included in the public clonotype analysis. Approximately 13 age-matched healthy donor repertoires from immuneACCESS served as clonality controls. TCRdb retrieved this table from immuneACCESS and kept in-frame rearrangements only. Not all clones are present; in checked studies, unresolved V genes account for under half, and no reason is known for the remainder. V and J calls and clone size are copied from that table; D and trimming were computed from the DNA. Within this sample are about 120,000 clones, with roughly 57% of them counted one time only. 37% of the sample goes to the ten largest clones.

The sample's time point label is to be understood as: approximately 25 months on ibrutinib. For TCR beta library preparation, approximately 2 micrograms of genomic DNA were isolated from cryopreserved PBMCs. Longitudinal blood samples from CLL patients on ibrutinib monotherapy were analyzed using high-throughput TCR beta sequencing. The patients were enrolled in a single-center, open-label phase 2 trial of ibrutinib monotherapy. As regards this clone: What antigen it recognizes has not been identified. One end of the junction does not line up with germline, which may come from a read error.

From the cysteine up to the phenylalanine, the CDR3 has a length of 15 residues. Only the CDR3 part of the read is kept: 45 bases, read in frame from the first base. The germline V gene supplies CDR1 SNHLY and CDR2 FYNNEI. This receptor was identified in a human donor with chronic lymphocytic leukemia. The chain is made from TRBV2 and TRBJ2-5; TRBD2 is a possible D gene, resting on 6 matching bases. Sequenced here: PBMCs, sampled after 24 months of ibrutinib treatment. The nucleotide sequence is given as TGTGCCAGCAGAGAAGACCGGGGGATCCAAGGGACCCAGTACTTC. Its coded protein is CASREDRGIQGTQYF.